The 11 T cell receptor beta chains below all came from one sample that was sequenced in a study of T cell repertoires in cytomegalovirus infection. TCRdb re-called the reads through MiXCR, storing one row per CDR3 protein. Among approximately 500,000 distinct CDR3 sequences, approximately 11% were seen once, and the ten largest hold roughly a tenth. The source material was PBMCs. The receptors shown here come from a human donor in good health (CMV status not recorded). Some clones in this sample may be carry-over from other donors' samples.

The rearrangement links TRBV29-1 to TRBJ1-2, with TRBD1 as a possible D gene (5 bases). CDR1 and CDR2 (germline): SQVTM, ANQGSEA. The V end was cut by 6 bases, the J end by 6 bases, with 20 bases between. CDR3 size: 14 residues. The CDR3, as DNA: TGCAGCGTCCCAGGGAGGAGGCTAGGGGATGGCTACACCTTC. Its protein is CSVPGRRLGDGYTF.

This clonotype has just a few counts. The chain combines TRBV18 with TRBJ1-1, with no clear D. The germline V gene encodes CDR1 KGHSH and CDR2 LQKENI. Trimming removed 6 bases at V and 1 base at J, with 12 bases between. The CDR3 spans 14 residues. The CDR3 is CASSPTVRNTEAFF. The CDR3 DNA sequence: TGTGCCAGCTCGCCGACTGTGCGGAACACTGAAGCTTTCTTT.

The chain joins TRBV5-1 to TRBJ2-3; a weak D match, TRBD2 (5 bases). Germline loops: CDR1 SGHRS, CDR2 YFSETQ. This CDR3 has 13 residues. The V end lost 3 bases, the J end lost 4 bases, and 9 bases lay between the germline ends. CDR3: CASSSGSSDTQYF. CDR3 bases: TGCGCCAGCAGCTCGGGGAGTTCAGATACGCAGTATTTT.

This clonotype was detected a few times. The V call is TRBV28, the J call TRBJ1-4; D perhaps matches TRBD1 (6 bases). Trimming pared 3 bases from V and 8 bases from J, leaving 19 bases between. Germline V gene data show CDR1 as MDHEN and CDR2 as SYDVKM. The CDR3 loop spans 16 amino acids. The CDR3 protein is CASSFFGFGGREKLFF. In DNA, the CDR3 is TGTGCCAGCAGTTTCTTTGGTTTCGGGGGGCGAGAAAAACTGTTTTTT.

This clonotype was picked up many times. The rearrangement uses TRBV19 and TRBJ2-2; 7 nucleotides match TRBD1. CDR1 and CDR2 (germline): LNHDA, SQIVND (reference sequence). The CDR3 is made up of 15 amino acids. The V segment lost 3 bases and the J segment 4 bases; nucleotides outside the gene matches: 5. The CDR3 sequence is CASSIRQGITGELFF. CDR3 DNA: TGTGCCAGTAGTATTAGACAGGGTATCACCGGGGAGCTGTTTTTT.

This clonotype was observed at least ten times. This sequence joins TRBV7-8 and TRBJ1-1; D perhaps matches TRBD1 (6 bases). The CDR3 loop spans 17 amino acids. Germline values: CDR1 SGHVS, CDR2 FQNEAQ. The V end was cut by 5 bases, the J end by 0 bases, with 19 bases between. The CDR3 region is CASSPEITGQMNTEAFF. Here the CDR3 DNA reads TGTGCCAGCAGCCCCGAGATCACAGGGCAAATGAACACTGAAGCTTTCTTT.

The gene calls are TRBV2 and TRBJ2-1; 7 bases fit TRBD2. Germline V gene lookup returns CDR1 SNHLY and CDR2 FYNNEI. The CDR3 loop spans 14 amino acids. J gave up 8 bases and V 7 bases, and 11 bases lay outside the gene matches. This CDR3 reads CASMSGMEVDEQFF. The CDR3 DNA sequence: TGTGCCAGCATGAGCGGGATGGAGGTTGATGAGCAGTTCTTC. Filled out from reference TRBV2 and TRBJ2-1, the complete variable domain reads EPEVTQTPSHQVTQMGQEVILRCVPISNHLYFYWYRQILGQKVEFLVSFYNNEISEKSEIFDDQFSVERPDGSNFTLKIRSTKLEDSAMYFCASMSGMEVDEQFFGPGTRLTVL.

The sample holds many counts of this clonotype. The chain has TRBV12-3 or TRBV12-4 and TRBJ1-3; D call uncertain. V dropped 1 base and J dropped 0 bases, with 7 bases sitting between them. The length of the CDR3 is 15 residues. In DNA form, the CDR3 reads TGTGCCAGCAGTTTAGGAACCTTCTCTGGAAACACCATATATTTT. This gives the protein CASSLGTFSGNTIYF.

This clonotype was seen a handful of times. The chain links TRBV28 to TRBJ1-4; no definite D call. From germline, CDR1 is MDHEN and CDR2 SYDVKM. CDR3 length equals 16 residues. V lost 0 bases, J lost 1 base, and 9 bases lay in between. The CDR3 bases are TGTGCCAGCAGTTTATGGGGCGGAAGAACTAATGAAAAACTGTTTTTT. Residues: CASSLWGGRTNEKLFF.

V usage is TRBV5-1 and J usage is TRBJ2-2, with D unresolved. The germline CDR1 and CDR2 sequences are SGHRS and YFSETQ. This CDR3 is 15 amino acids long. Trimming removed 4 bases from V and 0 bases from J, with 10 bases in between. CDR3 DNA: TGCGCCAGCAGCCGTGAGTACGCGAACACCGGGGAGCTGTTTTTT. Its translation is CASSREYANTGELFF.

This clonotype came up many times. J is TRBJ1-1 and V is TRBV27; D possibly corresponds to TRBD1 (5 bases). V was clipped by 5 bases and J by 3 bases, with 13 bases between them. CDR1 MNHEY and CDR2 SMNVEV come from the germline V gene (reference sequence). CDR3 length: 14 amino acids. The CDR3, as DNA: TGTGCCAGCAGTAATCAGGGCAGGGACACTGAAGCTTTCTTT. It encodes CASSNQGRDTEAFF.